The clone carrying this T cell receptor (beta chain) has only one observation. CD8 cells classed as naive were CD45RO-negative and positively selected for CCR7, excluding terminally differentiated effector memory CD45RA+ cells. Sequencing used immunoSEQ multiplex PCR; TCRdb keeps in-frame clones, though not all of them. The sample includes over 2,000,000 clones, around 93% of them seen just once. This record belongs to a study of shared clonotypes between healthy human individuals. This clonotype was sampled from a man younger than 35 in good health. Some clones in this sample may be carry-over from other donors' samples. Sample: naive CD8+ T cells from PBMCs.

The CDR3, as DNA: TGTGCCAGCAGCTTACAGGGTCTGACTGAAGCTTTCTTT. Its protein product is CASSLQGLTEAFF. The chain has TRBV5-4 and TRBJ1-1; D possibly corresponds to TRBD1 (6 bases). The CDR3 contains 13 residues. Germline-derived CDR1 and CDR2 are SGHNT and YYREEE (reference sequence). Trimming removed 2 bases from V and 5 bases from J, with 10 bases in between.